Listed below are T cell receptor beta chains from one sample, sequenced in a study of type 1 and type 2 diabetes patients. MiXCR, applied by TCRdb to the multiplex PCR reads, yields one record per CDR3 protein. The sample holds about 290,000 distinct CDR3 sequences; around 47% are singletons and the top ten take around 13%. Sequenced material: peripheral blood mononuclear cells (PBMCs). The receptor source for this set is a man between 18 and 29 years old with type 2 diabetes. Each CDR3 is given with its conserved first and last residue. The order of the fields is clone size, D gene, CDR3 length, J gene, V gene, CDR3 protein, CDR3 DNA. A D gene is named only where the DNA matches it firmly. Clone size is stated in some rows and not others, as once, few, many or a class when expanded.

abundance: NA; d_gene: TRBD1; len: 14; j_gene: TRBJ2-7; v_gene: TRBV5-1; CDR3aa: CASSPGRQGHEQYF; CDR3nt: TGCGCCAGCAGCCCGGGAAGACAGGGCCACGAGCAGTACTTC
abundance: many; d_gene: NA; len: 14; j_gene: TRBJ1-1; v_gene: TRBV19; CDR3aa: CASSIGGLNTEAFF; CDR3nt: TGTGCCAGTAGTATAGGGGGCCTGAACACTGAAGCTTTCTTT
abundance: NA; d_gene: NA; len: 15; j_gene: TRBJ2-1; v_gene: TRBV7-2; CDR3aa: CASSRTFSTYNEQFF; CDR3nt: TGTGCCAGCAGCCGGACGTTCAGCACCTACAATGAGCAGTTCTTC
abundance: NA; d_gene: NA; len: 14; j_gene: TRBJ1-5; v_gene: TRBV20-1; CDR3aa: CSARNRDFNQPQHF; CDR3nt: TGCAGTGCTAGGAACAGGGACTTCAATCAGCCCCAGCATTTT
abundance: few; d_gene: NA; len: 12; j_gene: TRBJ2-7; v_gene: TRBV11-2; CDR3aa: CASSLGAGEQYF; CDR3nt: TGTGCCAGCAGCTTGGGGGCGGGCGAGCAGTACTTC
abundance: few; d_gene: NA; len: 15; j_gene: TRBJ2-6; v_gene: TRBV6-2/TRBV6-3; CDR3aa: CASSYSSSGANVLTF; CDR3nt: TGTGCCAGCAGTTACTCTAGCTCTGGGGCCAACGTCCTGACTTTC
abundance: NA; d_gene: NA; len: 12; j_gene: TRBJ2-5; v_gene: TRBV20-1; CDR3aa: CSVDGGKETQYF; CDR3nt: TGCAGCGTTGATGGGGGGAAAGAGACCCAGTACTTC
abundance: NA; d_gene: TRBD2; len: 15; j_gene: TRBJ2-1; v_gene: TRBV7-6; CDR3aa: CASGREGLSYNEQFF; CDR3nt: TGTGCCAGCGGGCGGGAGGGCCTGTCCTACAATGAGCAGTTCTTC
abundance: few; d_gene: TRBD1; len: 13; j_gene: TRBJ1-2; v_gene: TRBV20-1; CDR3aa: CSRTGGQGYGYTF; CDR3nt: TGCAGTCGAACGGGGGGACAGGGATATGGCTACACCTTC
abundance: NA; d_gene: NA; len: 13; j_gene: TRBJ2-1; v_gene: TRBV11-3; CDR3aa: CASSLAEGNEQFF; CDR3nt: TGTGCCAGCAGCTTAGCAGAAGGGAATGAGCAGTTCTTC
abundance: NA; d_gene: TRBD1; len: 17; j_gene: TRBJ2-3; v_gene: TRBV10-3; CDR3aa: CAISGGARQGATDTQYF; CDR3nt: TGTGCCATCAGTGGTGGGGCCCGACAGGGGGCAACAGATACGCAGTATTTT
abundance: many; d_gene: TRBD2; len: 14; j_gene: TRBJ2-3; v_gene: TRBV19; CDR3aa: CASSMSSGSNTQYF; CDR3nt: TGTGCCAGTAGTATGTCTAGCGGGAGCAATACGCAGTATTTT
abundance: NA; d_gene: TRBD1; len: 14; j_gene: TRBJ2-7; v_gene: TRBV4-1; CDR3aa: CASSQQTGKDEQYF; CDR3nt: TGCGCCAGCAGCCAACAGACAGGGAAGGACGAGCAGTACTTC
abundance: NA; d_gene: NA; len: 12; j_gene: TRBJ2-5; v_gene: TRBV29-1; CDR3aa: CSAFGGAETQYF; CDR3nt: TGCAGCGCATTCGGTGGCGCGGAGACCCAGTACTTC
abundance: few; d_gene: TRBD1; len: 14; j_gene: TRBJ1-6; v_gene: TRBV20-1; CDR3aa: CSARRTGRNSPLHF; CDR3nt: TGCAGTGCTAGACGGACAGGTCGAAATTCACCCCTCCACTTT
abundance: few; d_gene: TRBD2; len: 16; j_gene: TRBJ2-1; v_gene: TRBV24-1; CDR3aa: CATSGHTSGRPHEQFF; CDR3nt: TGTGCCACCAGTGGTCATACTAGCGGGAGGCCCCATGAGCAGTTCTTC
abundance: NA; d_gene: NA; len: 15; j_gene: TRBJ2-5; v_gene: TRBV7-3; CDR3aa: CASSLESGSRETQYF; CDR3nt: TGTGCCAGCAGCCTCGAGTCAGGATCCCGAGAGACCCAGTACTTC
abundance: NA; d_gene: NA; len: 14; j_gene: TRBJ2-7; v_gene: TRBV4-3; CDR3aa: CASSLRAHSYEQYF; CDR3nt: TGCGCCAGCAGTCTCCGCGCTCACTCCTACGAGCAGTACTTC
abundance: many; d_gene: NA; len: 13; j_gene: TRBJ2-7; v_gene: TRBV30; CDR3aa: CAWTGRSFYEQYF; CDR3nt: TGTGCCTGGACGGGCCGTTCCTTCTACGAGCAGTACTTC
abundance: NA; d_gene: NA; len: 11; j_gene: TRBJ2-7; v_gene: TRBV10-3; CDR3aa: CAIKQDCEQYF; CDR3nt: TGTGCCATCAAGCAGGACTGCGAGCAGTACTTC
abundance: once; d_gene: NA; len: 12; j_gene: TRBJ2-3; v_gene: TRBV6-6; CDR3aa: CASSQVSQPQYF; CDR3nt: TGCGCCAGCAGCCAAGTATCACAACCGCAGTATTTT
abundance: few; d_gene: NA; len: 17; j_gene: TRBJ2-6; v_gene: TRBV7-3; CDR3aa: CASSLASDLSGANVLTF; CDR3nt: TGTGCCAGCAGCTTGGCTTCGGATCTCTCTGGGGCCAACGTCCTGACTTTC
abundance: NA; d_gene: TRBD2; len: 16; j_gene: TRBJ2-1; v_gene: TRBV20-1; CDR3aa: CSARTSGRFSYNEQFF; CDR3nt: TGCAGTGCGAGGACTAGCGGGAGGTTTTCCTACAATGAGCAGTTCTTC
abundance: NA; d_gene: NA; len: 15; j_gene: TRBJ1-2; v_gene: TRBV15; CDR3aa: CATSRVFADDGGYTF; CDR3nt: TGTGCCACCAGCAGAGTTTTTGCGGATGATGGTGGCTACACCTTC